The 7 T cell receptor beta chains below all came from one sample that was sequenced in a study of cytomegalovirus exposure and HLA in healthy donors. PCR used 60 Vbeta primers and 13 Jbeta primers. TCRdb's table, derived via immunoSEQ multiplex PCR, lists solely in-frame clones and lacks some. The data show roughly 220,000 clones, approximately 68% seen once. Sequencing used PBMCs. The source is a woman between 25 and 40 years old in good health and CMV-seronegative.

In DNA, the CDR3 is TGTGCCAGCAGCTTAGATACTGAGCAGTACTTC. This sequence encodes CASSLDTEQYF. V and J are TRBV11-2 and TRBJ2-7; the D is unclear. The germline CDR1 and CDR2 sequences are SGHAT and FQNNGV. Trimming removed 0 bases at V and 7 bases at J, with 4 bases between. This CDR3 contains 11 residues.

Written as DNA, the CDR3 is TGCAGCGTTCTCACCGGGAAAGACGTCCTAGGGCAGTACTTC. Its translation: CSVLTGKDVLGQYF. The chain combines TRBV29-1 with TRBJ2-7, with D perhaps matching TRBD2 (5 bases). The CDR3 spans 14 residues. Trimming removed 5 bases from V and 9 bases from J, with 23 bases in between. Germline CDR1 reads SQVTM; CDR2 reads ANQGSEA.

The chain is built from TRBV27 and TRBJ1-2, with D hard to call. The ends were cut back, 3 bases at V and 3 bases at J, with 8 bases in the middle. This CDR3 has 13 amino acids. Germline V CDR1 and CDR2: MNHEY, SMNVEV (reference sequence). The CDR3 DNA reads TGTGCCAGCAGTTTGGGCAGATACTATGGCTACACCTTC. Residues: CASSLGRYYGYTF.

The chain employs TRBV27 and TRBJ2-1; 11 nucleotides align to TRBD2. From germline, CDR1 is MNHEY and CDR2 SMNVEV (reference sequence). The CDR3 has 16 amino acids. V gave up 2 bases and J gave up 6 bases; unmatched junction bases: 6. The CDR3 sequence: CASSLDLAGGSNEQFF. CDR3 DNA sequence: TGTGCCAGCAGTTTAGATTTAGCGGGAGGGTCCAATGAGCAGTTCTTC.

The rearrangement links TRBV4-1 to TRBJ2-3, with a weak D call TRBD2 (5 bases). Looked up from germline, CDR1 is MGHRA and CDR2 is YSYEKL. V was clipped by 0 bases and J by 0 bases, with 10 bases between them. This CDR3 comprises 16 residues. The CDR3, as DNA: TGCGCCAGCAGCCAAGATTCTAGCACGAGCACAGATACGCAGTATTTT. Translating gives CASSQDSSTSTDTQYF.

In this sample, this clone turned up once. This chain connects TRBV11-2 to TRBJ2-7; D perhaps matches TRBD2 (6 bases). Trimming took off 5 bases at V and 3 bases at J, with 14 bases between the two ends. The CDR3 loop spans 14 amino acids. From germline, CDR1 is SGHAT and CDR2 FQNNGV. The CDR3 nucleotides are TGTGCCAGCAGCCCCGAGGCGGGGATCTACGAGCAGTACTTC. Protein product: CASSPEAGIYEQYF.

This clone has just a few counts. The CDR3 DNA is TGTGCCAGCAGCTTAACGGGGGGACAGGGGGCGCGAAAAGGCGGGGAGCTGTTTTTT. As protein: CASSLTGGQGARKGGELFF. The chain is built from TRBV7-2 and TRBJ2-2; 12 bases agree with TRBD1. The trim removed 2 bases at V and 7 bases at J, leaving 14 bases unmatched. Germline V lookup: CDR1 SGHTA, CDR2 FQGNSA. This CDR3 is 19 amino acids long.